This passage covers 14 T cell receptor beta chains from one sample sequenced in a study of control samples from healthy donors and cancer patients (dated by TCRdb to the early 2020s). The method behind the library was the immunoSEQ multiplex PCR assay. TCRdb's version of the immuneACCESS table is confined to in-frame rearrangements and falls short of the full clone set. An unresolved V gene accounts for under half of the shortfall where checked; the remainder is of unknown origin. The sample profile shows 130,000 or so clones; roughly 89% of them were found once. Approximately 6% of the sample is taken by the ten largest. The sequenced sample was blood. All receptors derive from a man younger than 30 in good health.

As concerns this clone: Within the sample, other DNA sequences also encode this same CDR3. The J gene is TRBJ1-2, the V gene TRBV7-2; D not resolved. Trimming stripped 8 bases from V and 0 bases from J, with 10 bases between. This CDR3 region has 13 residues. In germline, CDR1 is SGHTA, CDR2 FQGNSA. The CDR3 reads CASSPDSNYGYTF. The CDR3 DNA reads TGTGCCAGCTCCCCCGATTCTAACTATGGCTACACCTTC.

This sequence joins TRBV27 and TRBJ2-5; D gene unclear. This CDR3 is 18 amino acids long. V lost 4 bases and J lost 3, with 24 bases in between. From germline, CDR1 is MNHEY and CDR2 SMNVEV (reference sequence). The CDR3 reads CASSSIAARPPLKETQYF. CDR3 DNA sequence: TGTGCCAGCAGTTCCATCGCGGCGCGGCCCCCTCTCAAAGAGACCCAGTACTTC.

The chain recombines TRBV29-1 with TRBJ1-1; a weak D match, TRBD1 (5 bases). The CDR3 has 13 amino acids. V was trimmed by 6 bases and J by 3 bases, leaving 14 bases between them. The germline CDR1 and CDR2 sequences are SQVTM and ANQGSEA. As DNA, the CDR3 is TGCAGCGTCTCAGACAGCGGGGACACTGAAGCTTTCTTT. It translates to CSVSDSGDTEAFF.

The chain joins TRBV5-6 to TRBJ1-4; tentatively, D is TRBD1 (6 bases). V was pared by 1 base and J by 3 bases, with 7 bases between. CDR3 length: 14 residues. The germline gives CDR1 SGHDT, CDR2 YYEEEE. The CDR3 here is CASSLRGANEKLFF. For the CDR3, the DNA is TGTGCCAGCAGCTTGAGGGGGGCTAATGAAAAACTGTTTTTT.

The V and J genes are TRBV27 and TRBJ2-5; D gene uncertain. The germline V gene has CDR1 MNHEY and CDR2 SMNVEV (reference sequence). V dropped 8 bases and J dropped 2 bases, with 12 bases sitting between them. This CDR3 spans 13 amino acids. CDR3 sequence (DNA): TGTGCCAGCCGGCGGCTAACTCAAGAGACCCAGTACTTC. Its protein product is CASRRLTQETQYF.

This chain uses TRBV19 with TRBJ2-3; D call uncertain. The CDR3 has 15 residues. V was trimmed by 5 bases and J by 0 bases, leaving 12 bases between them. The germline V gene encodes CDR1 LNHDA and CDR2 SQIVND (reference sequence). The CDR3 nucleotides read TGTGCCAGTAGTTACCCCGATTTTAGCACAGATACGCAGTATTTT. This gives the protein CASSYPDFSTDTQYF.

This chain connects TRBV10-3 to TRBJ1-2, with 9 bases matching TRBD1. The CDR3 has 14 amino acids. Germline loops: CDR1 ENHRY, CDR2 SYGVKD. V was pared by 7 bases and J by 8 bases, with 11 bases of the junction left unmatched. CDR3 nucleotide sequence: TGTGCCATCACCGGACAGGGGAGGGTTGGGGGCTACACCTTC. Amino acids: CAITGQGRVGGYTF.

This clone was seen just once. The CDR3 DNA reads as TGTGCCAGCAGTTACTCGTCAGCAGATACGCAGTATTTT. This sequence encodes CASSYSSADTQYF. This rearrangement joins TRBV6-5 to TRBJ2-3; D is unclear. With 0 bases removed from V and 4 bases from J, the gap between germline ends came to 5 bases. The CDR3 consists of 13 residues. From germline, CDR1 is MNHEY and CDR2 SVGAGI.

The CDR3 nucleotides read TGTGCCAGCAGCTTGGAACCGGGACAGGGGGAAGAGGGCTACACCTTC. Its protein product is CASSLEPGQGEEGYTF. The V call is TRBV5-4, the J call TRBJ1-2, with 11 bases aligning to TRBD1. CDR1 and CDR2 (germline): SGHNT, YYREEE (reference sequence). The V segment lost 0 bases and the J segment 8 bases; nucleotides outside the gene matches: 9. The CDR3 contains 16 residues.

The chain has TRBV5-1 and TRBJ1-1, with 7 nucleotides matching TRBD1. The ends lost 4 bases at V and 5 bases at J; junction bases unmatched: 8. Germline V lookup: CDR1 SGHRS, CDR2 YFSETQ. CDR3 length: 14 amino acids. This CDR3 is CASSQQGYGTEAFF. The CDR3 DNA is TGCGCCAGCAGCCAACAGGGGTACGGGACTGAAGCTTTCTTT.

The chain links TRBV11-3 to TRBJ2-5, with 7 bases identical to TRBD1. Germline loops: CDR1 SGHNT, CDR2 YENEEA. The CDR3 spans 15 residues. V dropped 1 base and J dropped 3; count of bases not matched to a gene: 5. DNA of the CDR3: TGTGCCAGCAGCTTAGGAAGACAGGGAGAAGAGACCCAGTACTTC. Protein sequence: CASSLGRQGEETQYF.

This chain joins TRBV11-2 and TRBJ2-3; the D gene is possibly TRBD2 (6 bases). Germline V CDR1 and CDR2: SGHAT, FQNNGV. Deletions cut 2 bases from V and 2 bases from J, with 11 bases between. CDR3 length equals 15 residues. DNA for the CDR3: TGTGCCAGCAGCTTAACTGGGGGACTCACAGATACGCAGTATTTT. This codes for CASSLTGGLTDTQYF.

The chain recombines TRBV5-6 with TRBJ1-6; D is perhaps TRBD1 (6 bases). The CDR3 is 17 residues long. The V end lost 2 bases, the J end lost 1 base, and 13 bases lay between the germline ends. The germline V gene encodes CDR1 SGHDT and CDR2 YYEEEE. CDR3 in amino acids: CASSLITGRSYNSPLHF. The CDR3 DNA reads TGTGCCAGCAGCTTAATAACAGGGAGGTCCTATAATTCACCCCTCCACTTT.

The chain is built from TRBV18 and TRBJ1-4; 11 positions agree with TRBD1. CDR1 and CDR2 (germline): KGHSH, LQKENI. This CDR3 spans 14 amino acids. J gave up 7 bases and V 6 bases, and 4 bases lay outside the gene matches. The CDR3 region is CASSPGTGGEKLFF. DNA of the CDR3: TGTGCCAGCTCGCCCGGGACAGGGGGTGAAAAACTGTTTTTT.